What follows describes a single T cell receptor beta chain. Antigen unknown. Trimming took off 5 bases at V and 2 bases at J, with 10 bases between the two ends. Germline loops: CDR1 LNHDA, CDR2 SQIVND (reference sequence). This CDR3 region has 13 residues. PCR was performed using 60 Vbeta and 13 Jbeta primers. Method: immunoSEQ multiplex PCR; TCRdb's copy keeps in-frame clones and lacks some. The sample has more than 110,000 clones; around 85% are singletons. Donors likely had unrecorded immune exposures despite being nominally healthy when sampled. The data derive from a study of cytomegalovirus exposure and HLA in healthy donors. Study in general: The approximately 100 million unique TCR beta sequences, from about 180 million T cells, were found by an earlier analysis.

Study observations and caveats: Available immune exposure information was restricted to CMV serostatus only.

Sequenced material: PBMCs. The clonotype was recovered from a man in his forties in good health and CMV-seropositive. The rearrangement joins TRBV19 to TRBJ2-7; D remains unclear. CDR3 sequence: CASSASSPYEQYF. CDR3 DNA sequence: TGTGCCAGTAGTGCGAGTTCCCCCTACGAGCAGTACTTC. Combining the CDR3 with reference TRBV19 and TRBJ2-7 gives the whole variable domain DGGITQSPKYLFRKEGQNVTLSCEQNLNHDAMYWYRQDPGQGLRLIYYSQIVNDFQKGDIAEGYSVSREKKESFPLTVTSAQKNPTAFYLCASSASSPYEQYFGPGTRLTVT.